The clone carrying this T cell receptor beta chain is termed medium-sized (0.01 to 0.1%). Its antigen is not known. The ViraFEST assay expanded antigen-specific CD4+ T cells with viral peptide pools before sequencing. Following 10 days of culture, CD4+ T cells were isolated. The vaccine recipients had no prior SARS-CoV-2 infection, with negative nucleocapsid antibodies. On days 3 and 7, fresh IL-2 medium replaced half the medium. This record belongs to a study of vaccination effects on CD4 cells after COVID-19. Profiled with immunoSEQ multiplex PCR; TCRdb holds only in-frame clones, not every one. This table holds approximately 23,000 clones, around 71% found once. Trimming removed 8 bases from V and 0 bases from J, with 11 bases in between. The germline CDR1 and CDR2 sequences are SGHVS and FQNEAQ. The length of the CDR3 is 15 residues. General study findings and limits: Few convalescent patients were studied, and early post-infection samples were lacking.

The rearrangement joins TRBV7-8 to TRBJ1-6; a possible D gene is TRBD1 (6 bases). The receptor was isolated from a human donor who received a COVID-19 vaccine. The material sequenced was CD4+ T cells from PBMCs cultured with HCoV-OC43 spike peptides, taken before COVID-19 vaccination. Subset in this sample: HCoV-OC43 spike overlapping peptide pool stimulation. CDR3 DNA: TGTGCCAGCTTAACAGGGAGCTCCTATAATTCACCCCTCCACTTT. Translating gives CASLTGSSYNSPLHF.